This T cell receptor (beta chain) derives from a study of blood T cell repertoires in COVID-19 (TCRdb year 2020). For the study in its entirety: Collaborator samples came from the United States, Italy and Spain and covered acute and convalescent phases of COVID-19. The material from the prospective study consisted of cDNA or gDNA derived from T cells, B-cell-depleted T cells, or PBMCs. The dataset comprised deeply sampled blood TCRbeta repertoires from subjects exposed to, actively infected with, or recovered from COVID-19. The repertoires were made available in a free public database intended to serve as a resource for research on the immune response to SARS-CoV-2. Samples were obtained from the ongoing ImmuneRACE study (first 160 participants) and from some 1,300 subjects provided by 6 global collaborators. Nearly every sample came with metadata listing a de-identified subject ID, COVID-19 status, age in years and sex. Where HLA class I and class II types were available, the types were taken from metadata supplied by the sample provider, not from assay-based typing. General conclusions and limits of the study: The quantity of clinical and demographic metadata differed by source and by participant and was supplied without curation.

With regard to this clone: No antigen is known for it. No base qualities exist here, and no much larger clone lies one base off it.

At one collaborating source in Seattle, patients were enrolled during active infection and were followed longitudinally through the course of disease. The collaborating institutions used their own protocols to collect whole blood in K2EDTA tubes. For TCRbeta analysis, collaborators shipped samples as frozen whole blood, isolated PBMCs, or DNA extracted from either of those sample types. V lost 4 bases and J lost 6 bases; the stretch between them is 18 bases long. From the cysteine up to the phenylalanine, the CDR3 has a length of 16 residues. Of all the DNA, just the CDR3 is kept, 48 bases in frame from base 1. The germline V gene sets CDR1 to MNHNS and CDR2 to SASEGT. TCRbeta CDR3 regions were amplified from genomic DNA by means of the immunoSEQ Assay, a bias-controlled multiplex PCR. Turning to the authors' computational methods: Within the assay, amplification of reference gene primers was used to estimate how many nucleated cells each sample contained. To quantify the absolute abundance of each unique TCRbeta CDR3 rearrangement, sequence reads were collapsed and filtered. For each sample, productive Simpson clonality was calculated by taking the square root of Simpson's diversity index across productive rearrangements. TCRdb carries this immuneACCESS record with in-frame sequences only. Its versions omit some clonotypes, under half of them owing to an unresolved V gene in the studies checked, with the rest unexplained. The DNA gave D and trimming, while V, J and clone size come from that table. This sample lists about 480,000 clones; about 91% were detected once. In total, the top ten clones hold 0.9% of the sample.

The sequence was obtained from a man younger than 35 with COVID-19, enrolled during active disease. The specimen sequenced was peripheral blood. The V and J segments used are TRBV6-1 and TRBJ1-4; the best D guess is TRBD1, with 5 bases matching. CDR3 loop: CASSGARGRIHEKLFF. The nucleotides read TGTGCCAGCAGTGGGGCAAGGGGCAGGATTCATGAAAAACTGTTTTTT.